What follows are 22 T cell receptor beta chains derived from one specimen sequenced in a study of OX40 agonist ivuxolimab in advanced cancers. Sequencing was performed with immunoSEQ multiplex PCR; in TCRdb, only in-frame clones are kept and a portion is missing. Of about 71,000 clones listed, approximately 78% are singletons. The specimen was CD4+ or CD8+ T cells sorted from blood, collected in a trial of the OX40 agonist ivuxolimab. These receptors were taken from an adult with an advanced solid tumor such as melanoma, head and neck, liver or kidney cancer.

V usage is TRBV5-5 and J usage is TRBJ1-5; D is uncertain. V lost 0 bases, J lost 3 bases, and 10 bases lay in between. This CDR3 contains 15 residues. Germline CDR1 is SGHKS and CDR2 is YYEKEE (reference sequence). The CDR3 here is CASSLGQTTNQPQHF. CDR3 sequence (DNA): TGTGCCAGCAGCTTGGGTCAGACCACCAATCAGCCCCAGCATTTT.

The rearrangement links TRBV2 to TRBJ1-2; 10 bases are shared with TRBD1. V shed 5 bases, J shed 4 bases, and the junction held 13 bases outside the gene matches. Germline values: CDR1 SNHLY, CDR2 FYNNEI. The CDR3 consists of 17 residues. CDR3 residues: CASSRWGGQGSGYGYTF. CDR3 sequence (DNA): TGTGCCAGCAGTCGCTGGGGGGGACAGGGGTCAGGCTATGGCTACACCTTC. The full variable domain, completed using reference TRBV2 and TRBJ1-2, is EPEVTQTPSHQVTQMGQEVILRCVPISNHLYFYWYRQILGQKVEFLVSFYNNEISEKSEIFDDQFSVERPDGSNFTLKIRSTKLEDSAMYFCASSRWGGQGSGYGYTFGSGTRLTVV.

Remarks on this clone: One end of the junction is discordant with germline, which a read error may explain. This rearrangement joins TRBV5-1 to TRBJ2-2; D gene ambiguous. This CDR3 contains 14 residues. CDR1 is SGHRS, CDR2 YFSETQ, per germline. As DNA, the CDR3 is TGCGCCAGCAGCCCTAGGCCGAACATCGGGGAGCTGTTTTTT. Translated, it gives CASSPRPNIGELFF.

CDR3 in DNA: TGCGCCAGCAGTGGAAACAGGGAGGATGGCTACACCTTC. It is translated as CASSGNREDGYTF. V and J are TRBV10-2 and TRBJ1-2; maybe TRBD1 (6 bases). Germline V gene data show CDR1 as WSHSY and CDR2 as SAAADI. The CDR3 is made up of 13 amino acids. Trimming took 4 bases from V and 6 from J, leaving 12 bases between them.

This clone occurred a few times. CDR3 sequence: CASSTDRGNSPLHF. The CDR3 DNA follows: TGCGCCAGCAGCACGGACAGGGGTAATTCACCCCTCCACTTT. This chain joins TRBV10-2 and TRBJ1-6, with TRBD1 matching over 9 bases. With V trimmed by 6 bases and J by 6 bases, 3 bases remained unmatched. Per the germline V gene, CDR1 is WSHSY and CDR2 is SAAADI. The CDR3 has 14 amino acids.

This clone came up a few times. This chain joins TRBV7-9 and TRBJ2-7; no firm D call. Between the trimmed V and J ends, which lost 4 bases and 2 bases, there was a span of 9 bases. Germline values: CDR1 SEHNR, CDR2 FQNEAQ (reference sequence). The CDR3 sequence is 13 residues long. The CDR3 bases are TGTGCCAGCAGCTCTCCCCCCGCCTACGAGCAGTACTTC. It codes for CASSSPPAYEQYF. Variable domain in full (rest from reference TRBV7-9 and TRBJ2-7): DTGVSQNPRHKITKRGQNVTFRCDPISEHNRLYWYRQTLGQGPEFLTYFQNEAQLEKSRLLSDRFSAERPKGSFSTLEIQRTEQGDSAMYLCASSSPPAYEQYFGPGTRLTVT.

The V and J genes are TRBV7-9 and TRBJ1-1; possibly TRBD1 for D (6 bases). V shed 4 bases and J shed 10 bases, with 16 bases lying between them. CDR3 length: 13 amino acids. CDR1 and CDR2 from the germline V gene are SEHNR and FQNEAQ (reference sequence). CDR3 coding DNA: TGTGCCAGCAGCTCCAGGGGAGGGGGTTTAGCTTTCTTT. Amino acid sequence: CASSSRGGGLAFF.

Details on this clone: The junction does not match germline at one end; this may be a read error. The genes are TRBV2 and TRBJ1-1, with TRBD1 matching 8 bases. The CDR3 is 11 amino acids. Per the germline V gene, CDR1 is SNHLY and CDR2 is FYNNEI. This CDR3 is CASAETGAPLF. The CDR3 nucleotides read TGTGCCAGCGCCGAGACAGGGGCCCCTCTCTTT.

The chain employs TRBV4-3 and TRBJ2-7; 8 bases are a match to TRBD2. The CDR3 loop spans 17 amino acids. Trimming at V came to 1 base and at J to 3 bases, leaving 11 bases not matched to a gene. The germline gives CDR1 LGHNA, CDR2 YSLEER. CDR3 DNA sequence: TGCGCCAGCAGCCAAGCCCCCACTAGCGGACCCGTCTACGAGCAGTACTTC. Encoded protein: CASSQAPTSGPVYEQYF.

This clone appeared a single time. V usage is TRBV5-1 and J usage is TRBJ1-1; D is uncertain. Per germline, CDR1 SGHRS and CDR2 YFSETQ. V was cut by 2 bases and J by 2 bases, with 10 bases left in between. The CDR3 is 14 residues long. CDR3 sequence (DNA): TGCGCCAGCAGCTTACGGGCAGCTAACACTGAAGCTTTCTTT. Translation gives CASSLRAANTEAFF.

V usage is TRBV7-2 and J usage is TRBJ1-5; no clear D gene. Trimming shortened V by 5 bases and J by 2 bases, and 10 bases separated the two germline ends. Germline CDR1 is SGHTA and CDR2 is FQGNSA. The CDR3 is 14 amino acids. CDR3 loop: CASSPVSGNQPQHF. CDR3 bases: TGTGCCAGCAGCCCAGTGAGCGGCAATCAGCCCCAGCATTTT. Using reference TRBV7-2 and TRBJ1-5 for the parts outside the CDR3, the full variable domain is GAGVSQSPSNKVTEKGKDVELRCDPISGHTALYWYRQSLGQGLEFLIYFQGNSAPDKSGLPSDRFSAERTGGSVSTLTIQRTQQEDSAVYLCASSPVSGNQPQHFGDGTRLSIL.

This chain connects TRBV5-1 to TRBJ1-5; 7 bases align to TRBD1. After removal of 3 bases from V and 5 bases from J, the junction contained 5 bases not matched to a gene. CDR1 is SGHRS, CDR2 YFSETQ, per germline. The CDR3 is 14 residues long. The CDR3 DNA is TGCGCCAGCAGCTCACAGGGGTTGGATCAGCCCCAGCATTTT. Translation: CASSSQGLDQPQHF.

In its sample, this clone was seen once. The chain couples TRBV23-1 to TRBJ2-2; D possibly corresponds to TRBD1 (5 bases). TRBV23-1 belongs to the ORF category, with a function that is uncertain. There are 13 residues in the CDR3. The V gene lost 8 bases and the J gene lost 0 bases, with 7 bases spanning the gap. The CDR3 nucleotides read TGCGCCAGCGGGGCTGCGAACACCGGGGAGCTGTTTTTT. Translated, it gives CASGAANTGELFF.

V gene TRBV19 combines with J gene TRBJ1-3, with 7 bases fitting TRBD1. CDR1 and CDR2 (germline): LNHDA, SQIVND (reference sequence). With 3 bases clipped from V and 7 bases from J, the junction kept 6 bases outside the gene matches. The CDR3 contains 14 residues. The CDR3 sequence is CASSIPTGWNTIYF. CDR3 coding DNA: TGTGCCAGTAGTATCCCGACAGGGTGGAACACCATATATTTT. Full variable domain (rest looked up from reference TRBV19 and TRBJ1-3): DGGITQSPKYLFRKEGQNVTLSCEQNLNHDAMYWYRQDPGQGLRLIYYSQIVNDFQKGDIAEGYSVSREKKESFPLTVTSAQKNPTAFYLCASSIPTGWNTIYFGEGSWLTVV.

A single count supports this clone. V usage is TRBV27 and J usage is TRBJ2-5; D unclear. The V gene lost 2 bases and the J gene lost 0 bases, with 1 base spanning the gap. The germline gives CDR1 MNHEY, CDR2 SMNVEV (reference sequence). The CDR3 totals 12 residues. CDR3 region: CASSLDQETQYF. The CDR3 DNA reads TGTGCCAGCAGTTTAGACCAAGAGACCCAGTACTTC.

This clone is a singleton in its sample. V gene TRBV29-1 combines with J gene TRBJ2-7, with TRBD1 matching 7 bases. The length of the CDR3 is 13 residues. Germline CDR1 and CDR2: SQVTM and ANQGSEA. The ends lost 1 base at V and 9 bases at J; junction bases unmatched: 9. The CDR3 spells CSVEGDSGLRQYF. The CDR3, as DNA: TGCAGCGTTGAAGGGGACAGTGGATTGCGGCAGTACTTC.

This clone was counted once. This rearrangement joins TRBV18 to TRBJ2-7; D unresolved. CDR3 length: 15 residues. Trimming took off 3 bases at V and 1 base at J, with 13 bases between the two ends. Germline lookup yields CDR1 KGHSH and CDR2 LQKENI. Written as DNA, the CDR3 is TGTGCCAGCTCACCCTCTCAGATAGTATCCTACGAGCAGTACTTC. Its translation: CASSPSQIVSYEQYF.

DNA for the CDR3: TGTGCCAGCAGCTTATTCAACGAGCAGTACTTC. This translates into CASSLFNEQYF. The chain is built from TRBV11-3 and TRBJ2-7; D not certain. This CDR3 comprises 11 residues. Trimming removed 2 bases at V and 5 bases at J, with 4 bases between. Germline V lookup: CDR1 SGHNT, CDR2 YENEEA.

V gene TRBV11-2 combines with J gene TRBJ2-7; D call uncertain. Germline CDR1 and CDR2: SGHAT and FQNNGV. Trimming pared 3 bases from V and 2 bases from J, leaving 8 bases between. CDR3 length: 13 residues. Written as DNA, the CDR3 is TGTGCCAGCAGCTTCGGAACTACCTACGAGCAGTACTTC. Translation: CASSFGTTYEQYF.

The chain carries TRBV27 and TRBJ2-5; TRBD1 matches 11 bases. The DNA end favors TRBJ2-7, so the J call may be wrong. The V gene's germline CDR1 is MNHEY and CDR2 SMNVEV (reference sequence). This CDR3 comprises 16 residues. The CDR3 nucleotides read TGTGCCAGCAGCCGGACAGGGGGCAGACTTACCTACGAGCAGTACTTC. Protein sequence: CASSRTGGRLTYEQYF.

The rearrangement joins TRBV30 to TRBJ2-7, with D possibly matching TRBD1 (5 bases). There are 12 residues in the CDR3. V lost 0 bases and J 3 bases, leaving 6 bases between the germline ends. Germline V gives CDR1 GTSNPN, CDR2 SVGIG (reference sequence). CDR3 residues: CAWSVTGYEQYF. Here the CDR3 DNA reads TGTGCCTGGAGTGTAACAGGCTACGAGCAGTACTTC.

This clone was counted once. The genes are TRBV19 and TRBJ1-4; perhaps TRBD1 as D (6 bases). The germline V gene has CDR1 LNHDA and CDR2 SQIVND (reference sequence). V was cut by 3 bases and J by 0 bases, with 8 bases left in between. There are 15 residues in the CDR3. The CDR3 coding sequence is TGTGCCAGTAGTATCACAGGGACAACTAATGAAAAACTGTTTTTT. This translates into CASSITGTTNEKLFF.